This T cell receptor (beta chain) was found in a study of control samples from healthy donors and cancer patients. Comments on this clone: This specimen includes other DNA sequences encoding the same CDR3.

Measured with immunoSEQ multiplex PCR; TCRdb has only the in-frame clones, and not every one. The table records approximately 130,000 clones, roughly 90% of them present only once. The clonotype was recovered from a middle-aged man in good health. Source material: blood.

CDR3 in DNA: TGTGCCAGCAGTGGCGGGGACAGCCTTAATTCACCCCTCCACTTT. As protein: CASSGGDSLNSPLHF. The rearrangement joins TRBV6-2 or TRBV6-3 to TRBJ1-6; 7 nucleotides align to TRBD1. J gave up 6 bases and V 5 bases, and 7 bases lay outside the gene matches. This CDR3 is 15 amino acids long. From germline, CDR1 is MNHEY and CDR2 SVGEGT.